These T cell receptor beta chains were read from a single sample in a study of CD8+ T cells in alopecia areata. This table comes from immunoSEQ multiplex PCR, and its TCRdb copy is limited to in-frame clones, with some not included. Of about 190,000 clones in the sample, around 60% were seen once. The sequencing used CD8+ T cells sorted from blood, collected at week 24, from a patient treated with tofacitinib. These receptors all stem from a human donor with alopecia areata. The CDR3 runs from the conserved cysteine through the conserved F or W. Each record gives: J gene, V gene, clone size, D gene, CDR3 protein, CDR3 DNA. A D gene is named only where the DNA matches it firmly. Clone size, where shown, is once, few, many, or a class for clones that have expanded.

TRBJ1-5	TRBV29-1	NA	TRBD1	CSSAGQGGKPQHF	TGCAGCAGTGCTGGACAGGGGGGGAAGCCCCAGCATTTT
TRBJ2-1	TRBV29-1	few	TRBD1	CSVESGGWSYNEQFF	TGCAGCGTTGAATCAGGGGGTTGGTCCTACAATGAGCAGTTCTTC
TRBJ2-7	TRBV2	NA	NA	CASSEALGRGGYEQYF	TGTGCCAGCAGTGAAGCGCTTGGCAGGGGTGGGTACGAGCAGTACTTC
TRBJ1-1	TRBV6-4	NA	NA	CASSPIRTAFF	TGTGCCAGCAGTCCAATACGCACGGCTTTCTTT
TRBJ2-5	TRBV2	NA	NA	CASTGYLEGYQETQYF	TGTGCCAGCACAGGGTATTTAGAGGGCTACCAAGAGACCCAGTACTTC
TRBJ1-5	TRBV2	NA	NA	CASSVLAKNQPQHF	TGTGCCAGCAGTGTCCTTGCCAAGAATCAGCCCCAGCATTTT
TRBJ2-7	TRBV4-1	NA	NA	CASSVRQGGSYEQYF	TGCGCCAGCAGCGTTCGTCAGGGTGGATCCTACGAGCAGTACTTC
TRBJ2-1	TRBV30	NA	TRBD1	CAWSGTGSYNEQFF	TGTGCCTGGAGTGGGACAGGTTCCTACAATGAGCAGTTCTTC
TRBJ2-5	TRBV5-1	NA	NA	CASSLAMRQETQYF	TGCGCCAGCAGCTTGGCAATGAGGCAAGAGACCCAGTACTTC
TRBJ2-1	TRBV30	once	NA	CAWSVRTDGEQFF	TGTGCCTGGAGTGTAAGGACCGACGGTGAGCAGTTCTTC
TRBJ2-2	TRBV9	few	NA	CASGQPNTGELFF	TGTGCCAGCGGACAGCCGAACACCGGGGAGCTGTTTTTT
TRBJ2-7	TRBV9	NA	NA	CASSVGGGRVGRSGEQYF	TGTGCCAGCAGCGTAGGGGGTGGCAGGGTCGGCAGGTCGGGCGAGCAGTACTTC
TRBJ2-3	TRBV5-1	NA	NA	CASSLDRPGSTDTQYF	TGCGCCAGCAGCTTGGATCGCCCGGGGTCCACAGATACGCAGTATTTT
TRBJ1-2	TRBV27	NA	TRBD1	CASSSQETGTDLYGYTF	TGTGCCAGCAGTTCACAGGAGACAGGGACGGACCTCTATGGCTACACCTTC
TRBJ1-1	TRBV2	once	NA	CASEGGRTEAFF	TGTGCCAGTGAAGGTGGCCGCACTGAAGCTTTCTTT
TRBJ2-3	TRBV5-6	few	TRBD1	CASRGQGYPDTQYF	TGTGCCAGCAGGGGACAGGGGTATCCAGATACGCAGTATTTT
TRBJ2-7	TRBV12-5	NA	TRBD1	CASGSGTGSYEQYF	TGTGCTAGTGGTTCCGGGACAGGGTCCTACGAGCAGTACTTC
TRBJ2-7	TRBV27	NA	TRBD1	CASSTPGTGGYEQYF	TGTGCCAGCAGTACACCCGGGACAGGGGGCTACGAGCAGTACTTC
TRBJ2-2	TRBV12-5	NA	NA	CAWGNTGELFF	TGTGCTTGGGGAAACACCGGGGAGCTGTTTTTT
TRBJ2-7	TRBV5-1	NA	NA	CASSFGRGLSYEQYF	TGCGCCAGCAGCTTTGGGAGAGGTCTCTCCTACGAGCAGTACTTC
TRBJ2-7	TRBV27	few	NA	CASSLSVAASYEQYF	TGTGCCAGCAGTTTATCGGTAGCCGCGTCGTACGAGCAGTACTTC
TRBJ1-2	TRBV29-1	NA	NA	CSVEDPQGNGYTF	TGCAGCGTTGAAGACCCACAGGGCAATGGCTACACCTTC
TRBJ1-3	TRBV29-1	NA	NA	CSVGLVREGGNTIYF	TGCAGCGTTGGGTTGGTCAGGGAAGGTGGAAACACCATATATTTT
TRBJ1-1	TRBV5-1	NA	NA	CASSQAGVTEAFF	TGCGCCAGCAGCCAGGCTGGGGTCACTGAAGCTTTCTTT
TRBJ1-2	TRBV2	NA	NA	CAKREQDGPYGYTF	TGTGCCAAAAGAGAACAGGACGGACCCTATGGCTACACCTTC
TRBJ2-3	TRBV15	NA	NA	CATSRDRGSGTDTQYF	TGTGCCACCAGCAGAGATCGCGGAAGCGGCACAGATACGCAGTATTTT
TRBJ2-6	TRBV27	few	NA	CASSLTGANVLTF	TGTGCCAGCAGTCTGACTGGGGCCAACGTCCTGACTTTC
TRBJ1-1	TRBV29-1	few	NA	CSVDLMAEAFF	TGCAGCGTTGATCTCATGGCTGAAGCTTTCTTT
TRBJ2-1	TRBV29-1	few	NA	CSVHRGNEQFF	TGCAGCGTTCACCGGGGGAATGAGCAGTTCTTC
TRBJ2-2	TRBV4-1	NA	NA	CASSQAGGLPGELFF	TGCGCCAGCAGCCAAGCAGGGGGACTCCCCGGGGAGCTGTTTTTT